A selection of T cell receptor beta chains follows, all from one sample in a study of cytomegalovirus exposure and HLA in healthy donors. Clones were read by immunoSEQ multiplex PCR, and TCRdb kept only the in-frame ones, dropping some. The sample has 150,000 or so clones, about 74% seen once. The sequencing sample was made of PBMCs. All receptors come from a male donor in good health and CMV-seronegative. CDR3s include the opening cysteine and the closing phenylalanine or tryptophan. The D gene is left open where the match is weak. Size tells how often a clone was seen (once, few, many) or the class of an expanded clone, and some rows leave it out.

NA,TRBJ2-2,TRBD2,TRBV30,CASFSGRGSGELFF,TGTGCCTCTTTTAGCGGGAGAGGTAGCGGGGAGCTGTTTTTT
NA,TRBJ1-5,TRBD1,TRBV2,CASSLGQAKARHF,TGTGCCAGCAGCCTGGGACAGGCCAAGGCCCGGCATTTT
NA,TRBJ2-1,TRBD2,TRBV7-9,CASSLAGTSGNEQFF,TGTGCCAGCAGCTTAGCGGGGACTAGCGGAAATGAGCAGTTCTTC
NA,TRBJ1-2,NA,TRBV7-2,CASSRPGQVYGYTF,TGTGCCAGCAGTCGACCCGGACAAGTCTATGGCTACACCTTC
NA,TRBJ1-5,NA,TRBV28,CASSSTRVQPQHF,TGTGCCAGCAGTTCAACCAGGGTTCAGCCCCAGCATTTT
NA,TRBJ2-2,TRBD1,TRBV29-1,CSGSTGGTGELFF,TGCAGCGGCTCTACAGGGGGCACCGGGGAGCTGTTTTTT
NA,TRBJ2-1,NA,TRBV28,CASSFDNNEQFF,TGTGCCAGCAGTTTCGACAACAATGAGCAGTTCTTC
NA,TRBJ2-7,TRBD2,TRBV4-1,CASSQGQTSGSNEQYF,TGCGCCAGCAGCCAGGGGCAGACTAGCGGGAGTAACGAGCAGTACTTC
NA,TRBJ2-7,NA,TRBV27,CASSSTYEQYF,TGTGCCAGCAGTTCAACCTACGAGCAGTACTTC
NA,TRBJ2-6,TRBD1,TRBV28,CASTRTGISGANVLTF,TGTGCCAGCACCCGGACAGGAATCTCTGGGGCCAACGTCCTGACTTTC
once,TRBJ1-1,NA,TRBV5-7,CASSLARGSTEAFF,TGTGCCAGCAGCTTGGCGCGGGGGAGTACTGAAGCTTTCTTT
NA,TRBJ1-1,TRBD1,TRBV14,CASSHRGGNTEAFF,TGTGCCAGCAGTCACAGGGGTGGGAACACTGAAGCTTTCTTT
NA,TRBJ2-7,NA,TRBV9,CASSAPSNEQYF,TGTGCCAGCAGCGCCCCGTCCAACGAGCAGTACTTC
once,TRBJ2-7,NA,TRBV29-1,CSVDSQGGHEQYF,TGCAGCGTTGATAGTCAGGGGGGTCACGAGCAGTACTTC
NA,TRBJ2-1,TRBD2,TRBV15,CATSSGREYNEQFF,TGTGCCACCAGCAGCGGGAGGGAATACAATGAGCAGTTCTTC
NA,TRBJ1-2,TRBD1,TRBV5-1,CASSLHTGGKGNYGYTF,TGCGCCAGCAGCTTGCACACAGGGGGCAAGGGCAACTATGGCTACACCTTC
NA,TRBJ1-5,NA,TRBV28,CASSLSQEMRQPQHF,TGTGCCAGCAGTTTGAGTCAGGAAATGAGACAGCCCCAGCATTTT